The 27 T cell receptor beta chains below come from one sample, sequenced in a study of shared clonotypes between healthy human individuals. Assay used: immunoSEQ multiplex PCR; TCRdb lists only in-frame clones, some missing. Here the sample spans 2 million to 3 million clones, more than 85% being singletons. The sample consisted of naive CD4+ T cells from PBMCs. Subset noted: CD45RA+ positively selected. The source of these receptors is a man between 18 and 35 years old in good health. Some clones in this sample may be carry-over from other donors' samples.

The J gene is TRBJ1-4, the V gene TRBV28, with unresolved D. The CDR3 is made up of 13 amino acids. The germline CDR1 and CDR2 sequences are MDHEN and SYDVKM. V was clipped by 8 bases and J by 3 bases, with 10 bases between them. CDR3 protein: CASRVRANEKLFF. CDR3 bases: TGTGCCAGCCGTGTGCGGGCTAATGAAAAACTGTTTTTT.

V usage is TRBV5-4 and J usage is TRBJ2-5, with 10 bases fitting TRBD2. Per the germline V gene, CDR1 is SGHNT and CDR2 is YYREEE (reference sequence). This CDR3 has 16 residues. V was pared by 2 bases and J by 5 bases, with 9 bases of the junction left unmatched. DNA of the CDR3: TGTGCCAGCAGCTTAATAGCTAGCGGGGGTAGGGAGACCCAGTACTTC. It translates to CASSLIASGGRETQYF.

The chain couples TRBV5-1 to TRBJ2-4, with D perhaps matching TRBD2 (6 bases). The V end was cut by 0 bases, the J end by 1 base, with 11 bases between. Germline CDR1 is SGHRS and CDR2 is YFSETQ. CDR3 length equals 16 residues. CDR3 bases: TGCGCCAGCAGCTTGGATCGGGAGAAGGCCAAAAACATTCAGTACTTC. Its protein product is CASSLDREKAKNIQYF.

The CDR3: CASTLNGGSPYEQYF. Here the CDR3 DNA reads TGTGCCAGCACCCTCAACGGGGGGTCGCCCTACGAGCAGTACTTC. This chain joins TRBV7-2 and TRBJ2-7; 7 positions match TRBD2. Per germline, CDR1 SGHTA and CDR2 FQGNSA. The CDR3 spans 15 residues. The junction had 11 bases not matched to a gene; V was cut back by 7 bases and J by 2 bases.

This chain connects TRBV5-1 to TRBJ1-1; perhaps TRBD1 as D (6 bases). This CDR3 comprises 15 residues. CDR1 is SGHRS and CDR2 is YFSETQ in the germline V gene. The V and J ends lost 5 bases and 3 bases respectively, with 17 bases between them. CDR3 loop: CASSYVGARDTEAFF. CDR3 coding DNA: TGCGCCAGCAGTTACGTGGGGGCGCGAGACACTGAAGCTTTCTTT.

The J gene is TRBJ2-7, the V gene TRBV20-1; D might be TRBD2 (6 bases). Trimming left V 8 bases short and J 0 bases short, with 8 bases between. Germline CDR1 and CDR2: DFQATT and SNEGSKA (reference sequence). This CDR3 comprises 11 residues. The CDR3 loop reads CSTGGSYEQYF. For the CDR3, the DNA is TGCAGTACCGGGGGCTCCTACGAGCAGTACTTC.

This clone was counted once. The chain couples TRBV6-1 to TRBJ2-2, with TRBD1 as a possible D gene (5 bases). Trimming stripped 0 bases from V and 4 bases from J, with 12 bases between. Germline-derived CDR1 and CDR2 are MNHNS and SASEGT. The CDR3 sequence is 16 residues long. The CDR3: CASSEANTGATGELFF. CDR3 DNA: TGTGCCAGCAGTGAAGCGAACACAGGTGCCACCGGGGAGCTGTTTTTT.

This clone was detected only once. The chain's CDR3 is CASSLGGGGGEQYF. DNA of the CDR3: TGTGCCAGCAGTTTAGGAGGCGGAGGGGGCGAGCAGTACTTC. This chain links TRBV27 with TRBJ2-7, with D possibly being TRBD1 or TRBD2 (6 bases each). The V gene lost 2 bases and the J gene lost 6 bases, with 14 bases spanning the gap. The CDR3 is 14 residues long. Germline V lookup: CDR1 MNHEY, CDR2 SMNVEV (reference sequence).

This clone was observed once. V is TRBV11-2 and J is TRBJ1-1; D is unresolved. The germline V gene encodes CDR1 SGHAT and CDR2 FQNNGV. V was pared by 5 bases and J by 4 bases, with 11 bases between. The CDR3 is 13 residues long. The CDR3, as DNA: TGTGCCAGCAGCCTAAGATGGGGCACTGAAGCTTTCTTT. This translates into CASSLRWGTEAFF.

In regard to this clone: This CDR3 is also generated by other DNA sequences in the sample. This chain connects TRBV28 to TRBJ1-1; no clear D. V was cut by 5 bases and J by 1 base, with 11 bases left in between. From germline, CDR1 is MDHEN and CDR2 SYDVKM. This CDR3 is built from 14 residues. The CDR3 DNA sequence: TGTGCCAGCAGTGGCCCCGGCCAGAACACTGAAGCTTTCTTT. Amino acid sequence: CASSGPGQNTEAFF.

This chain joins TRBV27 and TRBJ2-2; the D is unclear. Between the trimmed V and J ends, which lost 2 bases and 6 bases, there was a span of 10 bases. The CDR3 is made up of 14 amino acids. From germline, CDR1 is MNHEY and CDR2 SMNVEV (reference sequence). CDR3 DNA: TGTGCCAGCAGTTTAGTACCCCTAGCCGGGGAGCTGTTTTTT. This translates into CASSLVPLAGELFF.

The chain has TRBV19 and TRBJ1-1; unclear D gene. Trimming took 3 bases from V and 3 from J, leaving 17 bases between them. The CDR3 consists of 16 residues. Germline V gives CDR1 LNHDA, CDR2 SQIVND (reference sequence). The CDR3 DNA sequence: TGTGCCAGTAGTATTTATGGCCGACCGAGGGACACTGAAGCTTTCTTT. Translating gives CASSIYGRPRDTEAFF.

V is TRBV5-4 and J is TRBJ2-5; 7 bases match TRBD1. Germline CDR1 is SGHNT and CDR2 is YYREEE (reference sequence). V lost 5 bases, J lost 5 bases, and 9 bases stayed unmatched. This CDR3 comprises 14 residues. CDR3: CASRFGQAGETQYF. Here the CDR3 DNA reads TGTGCCAGCAGGTTTGGACAGGCCGGGGAGACCCAGTACTTC.

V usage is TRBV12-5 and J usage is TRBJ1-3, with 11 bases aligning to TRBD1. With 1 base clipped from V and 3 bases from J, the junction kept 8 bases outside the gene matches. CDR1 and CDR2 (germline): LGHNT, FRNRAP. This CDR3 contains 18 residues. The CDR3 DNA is TGTGCTAGTGGTTTGGGGACCCGGGACAGGGGGTTTGGAAACACCATATATTTT. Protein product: CASGLGTRDRGFGNTIYF.

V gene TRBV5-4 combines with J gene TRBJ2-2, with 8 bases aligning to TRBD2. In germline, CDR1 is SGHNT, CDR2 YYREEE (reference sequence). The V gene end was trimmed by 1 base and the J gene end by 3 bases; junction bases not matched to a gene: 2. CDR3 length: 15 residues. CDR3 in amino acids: CASSLREGYTGELFF. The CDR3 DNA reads TGTGCCAGCAGCTTGCGGGAGGGTTACACCGGGGAGCTGTTTTTT.

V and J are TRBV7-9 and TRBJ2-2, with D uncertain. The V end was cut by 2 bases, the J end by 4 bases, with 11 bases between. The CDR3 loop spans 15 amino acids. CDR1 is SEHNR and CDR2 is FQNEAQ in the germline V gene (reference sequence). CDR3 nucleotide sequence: TGTGCCAGCAGCTTATCGGCCAGAATCACCGGGGAGCTGTTTTTT. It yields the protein CASSLSARITGELFF.

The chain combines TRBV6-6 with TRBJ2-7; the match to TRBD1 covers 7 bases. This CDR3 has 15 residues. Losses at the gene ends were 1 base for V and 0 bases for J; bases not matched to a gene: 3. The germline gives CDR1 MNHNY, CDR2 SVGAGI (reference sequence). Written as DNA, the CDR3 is TGTGCCAGCAGTTACTGGGACAGCAACTCCTACGAGCAGTACTTC. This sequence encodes CASSYWDSNSYEQYF.

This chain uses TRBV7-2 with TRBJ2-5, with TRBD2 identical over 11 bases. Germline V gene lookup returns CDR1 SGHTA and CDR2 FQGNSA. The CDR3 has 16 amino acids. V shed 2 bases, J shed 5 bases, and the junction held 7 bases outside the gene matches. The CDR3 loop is CASSLRGLAGWETQYF. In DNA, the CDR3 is TGTGCCAGCAGCTTACGTGGACTAGCGGGTTGGGAGACCCAGTACTTC.

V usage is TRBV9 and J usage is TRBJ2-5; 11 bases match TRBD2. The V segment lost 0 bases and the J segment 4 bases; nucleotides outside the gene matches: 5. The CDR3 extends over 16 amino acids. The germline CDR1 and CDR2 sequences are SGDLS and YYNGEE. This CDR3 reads CASSVGSTSGVETQYF. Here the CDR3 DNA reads TGTGCCAGCAGCGTAGGTTCGACTAGCGGGGTAGAGACCCAGTACTTC.

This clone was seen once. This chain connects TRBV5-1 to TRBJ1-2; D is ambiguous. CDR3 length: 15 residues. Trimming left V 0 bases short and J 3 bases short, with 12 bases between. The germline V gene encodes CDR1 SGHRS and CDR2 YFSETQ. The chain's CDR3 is CASSLARGSDYGYTF. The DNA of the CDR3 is TGCGCCAGCAGCTTGGCCCGGGGAAGCGACTATGGCTACACCTTC.

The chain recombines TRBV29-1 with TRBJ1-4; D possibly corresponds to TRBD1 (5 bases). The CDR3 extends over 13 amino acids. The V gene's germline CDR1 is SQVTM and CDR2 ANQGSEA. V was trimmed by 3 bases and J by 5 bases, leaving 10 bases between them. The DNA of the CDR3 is TGCAGCGTTGAGAGGGGAGCGAATGAAAAACTGTTTTTT. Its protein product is CSVERGANEKLFF.

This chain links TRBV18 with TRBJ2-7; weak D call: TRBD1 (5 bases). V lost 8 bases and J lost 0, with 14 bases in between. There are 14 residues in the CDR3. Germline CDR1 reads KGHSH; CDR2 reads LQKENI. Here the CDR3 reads CASATGPNSYEQYF. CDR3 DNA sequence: TGTGCCAGCGCCACAGGACCCAACTCCTACGAGCAGTACTTC. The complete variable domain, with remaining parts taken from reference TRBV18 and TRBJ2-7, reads NAGVMQNPRHLVRRRGQEARLRCSPMKGHSHVYWYRQLPEEGLKFMVYLQKENIIDESGMPKERFSAEFPKEGPSILRIQQVVRGDSAAYFCASATGPNSYEQYFGPGTRLTVT.

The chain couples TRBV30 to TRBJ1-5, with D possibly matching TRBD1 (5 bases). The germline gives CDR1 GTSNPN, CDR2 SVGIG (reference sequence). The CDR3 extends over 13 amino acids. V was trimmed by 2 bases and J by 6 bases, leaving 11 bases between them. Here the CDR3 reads CAWSSGVGQPQHF. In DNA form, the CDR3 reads TGTGCCTGGAGTTCGGGGGTGGGTCAGCCCCAGCATTTT.

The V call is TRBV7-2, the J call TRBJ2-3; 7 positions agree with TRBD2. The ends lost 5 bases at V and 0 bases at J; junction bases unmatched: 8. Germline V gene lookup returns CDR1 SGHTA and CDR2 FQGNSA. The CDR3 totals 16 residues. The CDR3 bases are TGTGCCAGCAGCATAGGCACTAGCGTAAGCACAGATACGCAGTATTTT. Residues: CASSIGTSVSTDTQYF.

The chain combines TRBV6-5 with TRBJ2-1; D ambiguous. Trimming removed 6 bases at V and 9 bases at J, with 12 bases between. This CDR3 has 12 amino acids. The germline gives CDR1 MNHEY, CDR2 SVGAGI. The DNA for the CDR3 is TGTGCCAGCAGGCCACTCAATGCTGAGCAGTTCTTC. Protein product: CASRPLNAEQFF.

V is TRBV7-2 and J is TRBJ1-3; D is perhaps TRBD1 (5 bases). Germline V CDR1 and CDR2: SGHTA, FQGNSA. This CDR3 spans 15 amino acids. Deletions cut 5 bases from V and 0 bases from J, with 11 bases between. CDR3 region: CASSPGTGSGNTIYF. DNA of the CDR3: TGTGCCAGCAGCCCGGGGACGGGCTCTGGAAACACCATATATTTT.

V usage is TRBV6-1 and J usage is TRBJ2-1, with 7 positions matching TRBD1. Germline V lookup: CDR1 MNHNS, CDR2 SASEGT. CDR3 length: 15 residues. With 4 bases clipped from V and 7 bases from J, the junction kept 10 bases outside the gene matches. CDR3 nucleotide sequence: TGTGCCAGCAGTGCCCGTAGACAGGGTTTGAATGAGCAGTTCTTC. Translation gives CASSARRQGLNEQFF.